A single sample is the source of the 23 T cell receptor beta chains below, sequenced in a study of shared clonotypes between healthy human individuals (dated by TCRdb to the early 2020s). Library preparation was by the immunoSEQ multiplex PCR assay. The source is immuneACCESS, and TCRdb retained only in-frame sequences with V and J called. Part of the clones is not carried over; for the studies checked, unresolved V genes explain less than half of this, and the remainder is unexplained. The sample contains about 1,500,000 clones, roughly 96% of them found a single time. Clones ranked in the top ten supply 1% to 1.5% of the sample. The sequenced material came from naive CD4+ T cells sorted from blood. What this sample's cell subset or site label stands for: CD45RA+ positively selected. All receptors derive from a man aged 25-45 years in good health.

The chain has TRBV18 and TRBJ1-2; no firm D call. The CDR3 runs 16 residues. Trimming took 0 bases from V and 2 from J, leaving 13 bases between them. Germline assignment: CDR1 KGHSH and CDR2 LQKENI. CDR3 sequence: CASSPPRHLGNYGYTF. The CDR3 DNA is TGTGCCAGCTCACCACCGAGACACCTCGGGAACTATGGCTACACCTTC.

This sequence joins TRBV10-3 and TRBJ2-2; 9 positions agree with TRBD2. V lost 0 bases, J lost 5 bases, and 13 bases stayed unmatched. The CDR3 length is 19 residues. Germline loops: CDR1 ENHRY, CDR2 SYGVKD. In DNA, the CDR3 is TGTGCCATCAGTGAGTCGATGAAGGCGGGAGGGCCTCGTACCGGGGAGCTGTTTTTT. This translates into CAISESMKAGGPRTGELFF.

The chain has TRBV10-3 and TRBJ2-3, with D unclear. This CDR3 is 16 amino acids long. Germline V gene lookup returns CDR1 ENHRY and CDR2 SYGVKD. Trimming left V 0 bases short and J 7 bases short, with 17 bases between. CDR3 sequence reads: CAISESTSRDGNTQYF. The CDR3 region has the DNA TGTGCCATCAGTGAGTCGACCTCACGAGACGGAAATACGCAGTATTTT.

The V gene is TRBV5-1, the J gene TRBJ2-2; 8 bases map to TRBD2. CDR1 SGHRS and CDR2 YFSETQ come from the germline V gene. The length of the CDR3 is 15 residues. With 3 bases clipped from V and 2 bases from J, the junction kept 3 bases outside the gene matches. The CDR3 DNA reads TGCGCCAGCAGCTCCGTAGCGGGAAACACCGGGGAGCTGTTTTTT. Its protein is CASSSVAGNTGELFF.

CDR3 protein: CASSLVVRDEQYF. CDR3 coding DNA: TGTGCCAGCAGCTTGGTGGTTAGGGACGAGCAGTACTTC. The chain links TRBV5-5 to TRBJ2-7, with unresolved D. Germline CDR1 and CDR2: SGHKS and YYEKEE (reference sequence). This CDR3 spans 13 amino acids. Trimming took 0 bases from V and 5 from J, leaving 9 bases between them.

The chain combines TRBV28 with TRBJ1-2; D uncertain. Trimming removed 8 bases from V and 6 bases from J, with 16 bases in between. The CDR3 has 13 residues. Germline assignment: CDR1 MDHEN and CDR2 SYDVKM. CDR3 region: CASCVLGFDGYTF. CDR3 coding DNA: TGTGCCAGCTGCGTATTAGGGTTCGATGGCTACACCTTC.

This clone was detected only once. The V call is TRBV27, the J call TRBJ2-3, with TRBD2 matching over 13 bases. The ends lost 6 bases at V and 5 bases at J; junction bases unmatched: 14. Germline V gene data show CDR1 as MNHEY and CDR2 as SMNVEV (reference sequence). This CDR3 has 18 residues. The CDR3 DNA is TGTGCCAGCAGGCCAGTGACGACTAGCGGGAGGATAGGAGATACGCAGTATTTT. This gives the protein CASRPVTTSGRIGDTQYF.

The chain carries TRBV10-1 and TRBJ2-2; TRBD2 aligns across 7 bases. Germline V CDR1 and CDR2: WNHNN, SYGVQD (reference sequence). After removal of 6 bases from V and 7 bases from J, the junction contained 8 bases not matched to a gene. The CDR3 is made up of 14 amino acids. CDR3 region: CASRSSGMSGELFF. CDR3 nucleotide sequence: TGCGCCAGCAGATCCAGCGGGATGAGCGGGGAGCTGTTTTTT.

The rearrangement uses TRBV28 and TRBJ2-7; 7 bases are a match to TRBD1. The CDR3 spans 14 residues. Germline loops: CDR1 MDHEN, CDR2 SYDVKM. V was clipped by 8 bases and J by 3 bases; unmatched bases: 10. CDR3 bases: TGTGCCAGCGGAGGATACAGGGGTGTCTACGAGCAGTACTTC. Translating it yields CASGGYRGVYEQYF.

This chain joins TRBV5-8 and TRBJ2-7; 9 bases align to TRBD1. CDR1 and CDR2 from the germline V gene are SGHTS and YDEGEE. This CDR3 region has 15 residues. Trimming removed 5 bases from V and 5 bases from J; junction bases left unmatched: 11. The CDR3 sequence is CASSYRDRAFHEQYF. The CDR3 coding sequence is TGTGCCAGCAGTTACCGGGACAGGGCATTCCACGAGCAGTACTTC.

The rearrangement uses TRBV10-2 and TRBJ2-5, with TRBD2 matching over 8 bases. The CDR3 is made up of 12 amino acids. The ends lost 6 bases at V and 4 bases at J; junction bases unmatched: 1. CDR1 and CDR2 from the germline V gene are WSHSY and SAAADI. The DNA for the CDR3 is TGCGCCAGCAGCGGGGGGGGAGAGACCCAGTACTTC. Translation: CASSGGGETQYF.

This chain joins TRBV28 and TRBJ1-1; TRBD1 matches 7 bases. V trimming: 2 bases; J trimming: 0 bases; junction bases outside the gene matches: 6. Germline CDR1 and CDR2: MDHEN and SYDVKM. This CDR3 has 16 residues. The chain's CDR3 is CASSLGTAVMNTEAFF. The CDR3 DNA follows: TGTGCCAGCAGTTTAGGGACAGCCGTTATGAACACTGAAGCTTTCTTT.

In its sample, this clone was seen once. The CDR3 region has the DNA TGTGCCAGCAGCGTAGATAGGCTAGCGGGGCGAAATGAGCAGTTCTTC. Translating gives CASSVDRLAGRNEQFF. The chain is built from TRBV9 and TRBJ2-1, with TRBD2 identical over 9 bases. The CDR3 extends over 16 amino acids. The germline V gene has CDR1 SGDLS and CDR2 YYNGEE. V lost 0 bases to trimming and J lost 7 bases; unmatched junction nucleotides: 8.

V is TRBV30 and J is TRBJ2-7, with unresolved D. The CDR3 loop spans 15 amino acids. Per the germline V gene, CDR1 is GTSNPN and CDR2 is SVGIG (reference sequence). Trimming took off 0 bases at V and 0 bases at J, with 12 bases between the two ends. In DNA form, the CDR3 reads TGTGCCTGGAGTGTACGGGCAGGTAGCTCCTACGAGCAGTACTTC. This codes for CAWSVRAGSSYEQYF.

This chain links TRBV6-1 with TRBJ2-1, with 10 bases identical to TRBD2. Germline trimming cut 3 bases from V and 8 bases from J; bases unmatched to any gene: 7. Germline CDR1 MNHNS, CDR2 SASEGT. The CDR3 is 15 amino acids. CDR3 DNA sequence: TGTGCCAGCAGTGAGGAACTAGCGGGGACCTATGAGCAGTTCTTC. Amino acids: CASSEELAGTYEQFF.

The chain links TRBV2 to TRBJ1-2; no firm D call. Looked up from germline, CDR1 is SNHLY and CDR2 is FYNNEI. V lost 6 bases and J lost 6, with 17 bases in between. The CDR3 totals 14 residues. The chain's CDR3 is CASRETFVRNGYTF. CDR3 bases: TGTGCCAGCAGGGAAACCTTCGTTAGGAATGGCTACACCTTC. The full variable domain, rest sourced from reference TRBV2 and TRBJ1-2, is EPEVTQTPSHQVTQMGQEVILRCVPISNHLYFYWYRQILGQKVEFLVSFYNNEISEKSEIFDDQFSVERPDGSNFTLKIRSTKLEDSAMYFCASRETFVRNGYTFGSGTRLTVV.

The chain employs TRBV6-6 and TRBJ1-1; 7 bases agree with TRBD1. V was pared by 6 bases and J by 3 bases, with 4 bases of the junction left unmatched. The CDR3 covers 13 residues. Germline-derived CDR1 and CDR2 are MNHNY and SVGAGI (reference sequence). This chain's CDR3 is CASSWTGYTEAFF. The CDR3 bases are TGTGCCAGCAGCTGGACAGGTTACACTGAAGCTTTCTTT.

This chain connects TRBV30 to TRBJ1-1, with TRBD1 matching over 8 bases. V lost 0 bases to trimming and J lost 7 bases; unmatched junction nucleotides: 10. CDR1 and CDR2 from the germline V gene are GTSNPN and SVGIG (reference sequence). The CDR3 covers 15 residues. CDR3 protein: CAWSVWATGENEAFF. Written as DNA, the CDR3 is TGTGCCTGGAGTGTCTGGGCGACAGGGGAAAATGAAGCTTTCTTT. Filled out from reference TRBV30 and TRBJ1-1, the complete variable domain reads SQTIHQWPATLVQPVGSPLSLECTVEGTSNPNLYWYRQAAGRGLQLLFYSVGIGQISSEVPQNLSASRPQDRQFILSSKKLLLSDSGFYLCAWSVWATGENEAFFGQGTRLTVV.

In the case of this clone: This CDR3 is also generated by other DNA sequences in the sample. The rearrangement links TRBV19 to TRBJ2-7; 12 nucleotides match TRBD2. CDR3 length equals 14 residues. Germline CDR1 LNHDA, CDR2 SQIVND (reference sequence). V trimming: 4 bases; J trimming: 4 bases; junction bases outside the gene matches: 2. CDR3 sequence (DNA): TGTGCCAGTAGTACGACTAGCGGGAGTTACGAGCAGTACTTC. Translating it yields CASSTTSGSYEQYF.

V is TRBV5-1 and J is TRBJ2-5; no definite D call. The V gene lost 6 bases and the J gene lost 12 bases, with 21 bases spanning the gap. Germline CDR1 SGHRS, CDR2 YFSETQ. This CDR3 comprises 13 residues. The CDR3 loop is CASIESPPVGEYF. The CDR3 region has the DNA TGCGCCAGCATCGAATCCCCCCCCGTTGGCGAGTACTTC.

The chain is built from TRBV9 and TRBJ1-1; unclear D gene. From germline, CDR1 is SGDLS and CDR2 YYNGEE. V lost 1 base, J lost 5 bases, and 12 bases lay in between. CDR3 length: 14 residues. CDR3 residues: CASSVKGIETEAFF. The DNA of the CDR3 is TGTGCCAGCAGCGTAAAAGGAATCGAAACTGAAGCTTTCTTT.

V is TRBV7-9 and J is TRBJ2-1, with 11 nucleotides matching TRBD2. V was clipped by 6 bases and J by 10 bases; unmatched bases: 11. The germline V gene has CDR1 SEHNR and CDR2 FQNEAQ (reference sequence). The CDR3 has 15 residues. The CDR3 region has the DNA TGTGCCAGCAGATCACTAGCGGGAGCCTTTATGGAGCAGTTCTTC. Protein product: CASRSLAGAFMEQFF.

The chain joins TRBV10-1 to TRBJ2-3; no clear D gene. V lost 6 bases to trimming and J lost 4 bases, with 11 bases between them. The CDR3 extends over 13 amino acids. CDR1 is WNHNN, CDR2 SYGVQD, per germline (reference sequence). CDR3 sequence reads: CASSFTPADTQYF. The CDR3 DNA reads TGCGCCAGCAGCTTCACCCCCGCAGATACGCAGTATTTT.